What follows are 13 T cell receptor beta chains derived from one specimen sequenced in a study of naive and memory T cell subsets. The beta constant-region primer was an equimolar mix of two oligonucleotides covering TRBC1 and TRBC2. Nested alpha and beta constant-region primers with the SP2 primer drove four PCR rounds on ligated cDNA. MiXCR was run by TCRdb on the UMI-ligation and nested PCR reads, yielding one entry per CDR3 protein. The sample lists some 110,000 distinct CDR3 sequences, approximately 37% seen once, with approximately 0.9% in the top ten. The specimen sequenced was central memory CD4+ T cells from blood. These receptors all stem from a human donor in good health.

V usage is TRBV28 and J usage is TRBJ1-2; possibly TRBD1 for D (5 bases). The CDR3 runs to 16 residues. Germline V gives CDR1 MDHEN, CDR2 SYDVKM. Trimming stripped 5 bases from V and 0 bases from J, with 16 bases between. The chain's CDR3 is CASSPTPNRPNYGYTF. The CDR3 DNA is TGTGCCAGCAGTCCTACTCCGAACAGGCCTAACTATGGCTACACCTTC.

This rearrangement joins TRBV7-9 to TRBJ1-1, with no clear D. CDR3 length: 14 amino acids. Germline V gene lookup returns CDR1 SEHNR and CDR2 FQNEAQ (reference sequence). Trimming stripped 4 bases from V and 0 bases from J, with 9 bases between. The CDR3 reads CASSSLIMNTEAFF. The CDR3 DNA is TGTGCCAGCAGCTCCCTTATAATGAACACTGAAGCTTTCTTT.

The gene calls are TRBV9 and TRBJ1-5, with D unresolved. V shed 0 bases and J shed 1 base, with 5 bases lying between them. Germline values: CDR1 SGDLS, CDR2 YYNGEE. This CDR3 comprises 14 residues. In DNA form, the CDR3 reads TGTGCCAGCAGCGTAGCCGGGAGCAATCAGCCCCAGCATTTT. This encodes CASSVAGSNQPQHF.

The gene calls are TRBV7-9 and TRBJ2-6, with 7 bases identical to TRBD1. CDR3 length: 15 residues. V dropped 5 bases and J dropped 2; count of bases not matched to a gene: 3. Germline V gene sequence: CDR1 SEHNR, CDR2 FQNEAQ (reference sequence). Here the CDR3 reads CASSGQVAGANVLTF. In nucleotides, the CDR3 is TGTGCCAGCAGCGGACAGGTGGCTGGGGCCAACGTCCTGACTTTC.

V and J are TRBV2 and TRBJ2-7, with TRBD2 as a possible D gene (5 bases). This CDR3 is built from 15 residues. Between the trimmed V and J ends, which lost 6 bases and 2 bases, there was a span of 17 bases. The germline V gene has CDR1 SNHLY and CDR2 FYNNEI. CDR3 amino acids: CASSRSGRGPYEQYF. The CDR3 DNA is TGTGCCAGCAGCCGCAGCGGACGAGGGCCCTACGAGCAGTACTTC.

Written as DNA, the CDR3 is TGTGCCAGCAGGGCGGGAGGGTACAATGAGCAGTTCTTC. Protein sequence: CASRAGGYNEQFF. The rearrangement links TRBV25-1 to TRBJ2-1, with 9 bases lining up with TRBD2. With 6 bases clipped from V and 4 bases from J, the junction kept 1 base outside the gene matches. This CDR3 has 13 amino acids. CDR1 MGHDK and CDR2 SYGVNS come from the germline V gene.

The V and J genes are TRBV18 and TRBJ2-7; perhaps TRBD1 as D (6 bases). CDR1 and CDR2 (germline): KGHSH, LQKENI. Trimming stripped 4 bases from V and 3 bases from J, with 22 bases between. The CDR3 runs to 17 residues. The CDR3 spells CASSHWAGAQIIYEQYF. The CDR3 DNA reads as TGTGCCAGCTCACACTGGGCAGGGGCGCAGATAATCTACGAGCAGTACTTC.

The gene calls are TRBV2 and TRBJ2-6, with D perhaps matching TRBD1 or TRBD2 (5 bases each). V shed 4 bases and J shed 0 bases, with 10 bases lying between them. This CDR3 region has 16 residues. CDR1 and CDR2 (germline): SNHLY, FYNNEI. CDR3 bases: TGTGCCAGCAGTGCGGGACGGCTCTCTGGGGCCAACGTCCTGACTTTC. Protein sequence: CASSAGRLSGANVLTF. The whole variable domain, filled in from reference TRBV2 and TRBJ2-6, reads EPEVTQTPSHQVTQMGQEVILRCVPISNHLYFYWYRQILGQKVEFLVSFYNNEISEKSEIFDDQFSVERPDGSNFTLKIRSTKLEDSAMYFCASSAGRLSGANVLTFGAGSRLTVL.

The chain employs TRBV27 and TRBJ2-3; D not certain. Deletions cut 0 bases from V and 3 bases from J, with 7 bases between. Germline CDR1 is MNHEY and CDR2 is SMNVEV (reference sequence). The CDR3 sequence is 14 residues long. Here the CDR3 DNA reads TGTGCCAGCAGTTTATCGTTCGTTACAGATACGCAGTATTTT. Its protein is CASSLSFVTDTQYF.

The CDR3 is CSVEDDRASTYEQYF. The CDR3 coding sequence is TGCAGCGTTGAAGACGACAGGGCCTCCACCTACGAGCAGTACTTC. The chain uses TRBV29-1 and TRBJ2-7, with 7 nucleotides matching TRBD1. Trimming removed 0 bases from V and 2 bases from J; junction bases left unmatched: 7. The CDR3 contains 15 residues. The V gene's germline CDR1 is SQVTM and CDR2 ANQGSEA.

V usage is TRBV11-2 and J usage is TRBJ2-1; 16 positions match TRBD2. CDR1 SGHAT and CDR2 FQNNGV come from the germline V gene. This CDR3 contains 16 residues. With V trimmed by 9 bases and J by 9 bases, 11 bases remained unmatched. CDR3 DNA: TGTGCCAGAAGCCCCCCGGGACTAGCGGGAGGGGCTGAGCAGTTCTTC. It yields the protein CARSPPGLAGGAEQFF. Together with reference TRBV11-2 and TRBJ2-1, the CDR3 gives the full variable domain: EAGVAQSPRYKIIEKRQSVAFWCNPISGHATLYWYQQILGQGPKLLIQFQNNGVVDDSQLPKDRFSAERLKGVDSTLKIQPAKLEDSAVYLCARSPPGLAGGAEQFFGPGTRLTVL.

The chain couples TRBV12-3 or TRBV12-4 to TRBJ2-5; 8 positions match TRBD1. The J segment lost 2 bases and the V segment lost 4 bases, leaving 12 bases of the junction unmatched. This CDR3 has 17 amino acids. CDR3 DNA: TGTGCCAGCAGTTCCCTAGGACAGGGAAAAGGTCAAGAGACCCAGTACTTC. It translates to CASSSLGQGKGQETQYF.

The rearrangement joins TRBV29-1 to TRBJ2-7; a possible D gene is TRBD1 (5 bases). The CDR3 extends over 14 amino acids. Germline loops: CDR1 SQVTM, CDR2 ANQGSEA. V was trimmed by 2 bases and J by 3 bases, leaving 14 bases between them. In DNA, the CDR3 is TGCAGCGTTGAATTCCCCAACAGGCGCTACGAGCAGTACTTC. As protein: CSVEFPNRRYEQYF.